One sample yielded the 16 T cell receptor beta chains listed below, sequenced in a study of T cells after yellow fever vaccination. Each CDR3 protein is one row after TCRdb ran MiXCR on the 5' RACE reads. The sample contains about 120,000 distinct CDR3 sequences, about 7% of which appear only once. Sequenced here: CD4+ T cells sorted from PBMCs, sampled around 45 days after the first yellow fever vaccination. The origin of the receptors is a man aged 18 to 30 who received the YFV17D yellow fever vaccine.

Ten or more counts support this clonotype. This sequence joins TRBV29-1 and TRBJ2-1; TRBD2 matches at 10 bases. Trimming at V came to 7 bases and at J to 0 bases, leaving 3 bases not matched to a gene. The CDR3 length is 14 residues. Germline V gene data show CDR1 as SQVTM and CDR2 as ANQGSEA. CDR3 region: CSASGGHSYNEQFF. In DNA form, the CDR3 reads TGCAGCGCTAGCGGGGGCCACTCCTACAATGAGCAGTTCTTC.

The J gene is TRBJ2-2, the V gene TRBV18; D may be TRBD1 (6 bases). Deletions cut 2 bases from V and 2 bases from J, with 12 bases between. The germline gives CDR1 KGHSH, CDR2 LQKENI. CDR3 length: 16 amino acids. This CDR3 is CASSPIRGQNTGELFF. The DNA for the CDR3 is TGTGCCAGCTCACCAATCAGGGGTCAAAACACCGGGGAGCTGTTTTTT.

The chain carries TRBV20-1 and TRBJ1-2; 9 bases map to TRBD1. From germline, CDR1 is DFQATT and CDR2 SNEGSKA (reference sequence). The V segment lost 5 bases and the J segment 8 bases; nucleotides outside the gene matches: 6. The CDR3 is made up of 12 amino acids. CDR3 coding DNA: TGCAGTGCTTCGACAGGGGGAAAGGGCTACACCTTC. As protein: CSASTGGKGYTF.

This clonotype has at least ten counts. This chain uses TRBV6-1 with TRBJ2-3; D is perhaps TRBD1 (6 bases). Germline V gene lookup returns CDR1 MNHNS and CDR2 SASEGT. Trimming took 1 base from V and 10 from J, leaving 9 bases between them. The CDR3 runs to 12 residues. The CDR3 reads CASSEVEGAQYF. Here the CDR3 DNA reads TGTGCCAGCAGTGAAGTCGAGGGGGCGCAGTATTTT.

On this clonotype itself: A much larger clonotype is one base distant, so this may be a read error. The V and J genes are TRBV6-2 or TRBV6-3 and TRBJ2-5; TRBD1 matches at 9 bases. The CDR3 contains 15 residues. In germline, CDR1 is MNHEY, CDR2 SVGEGT. The CDR3 sequence: CASSDRQGVGETLYF. The DNA for the CDR3 is TGTGCCAGCAGTGATCGACAGGGGGTAGGAGAGACCCTGTACTTC.

This clonotype was detected ten times or more. The rearrangement uses TRBV20-1 and TRBJ1-4, with TRBD1 identical over 8 bases. V was pared by 5 bases and J by 8 bases, with 7 bases of the junction left unmatched. Germline V gene data show CDR1 as DFQATT and CDR2 as SNEGSKA (reference sequence). CDR3 length: 13 residues. The CDR3 nucleotides are TGCAGTGCTGGGACAGGAGGAGACGAAAAACTGTTTTTT. Protein sequence: CSAGTGGDEKLFF.

This clonotype was recorded at least ten times. CDR3: CSARGGSGGDEQYF. CDR3 in DNA: TGCAGTGCTAGAGGAGGTAGCGGGGGGGACGAGCAGTACTTC. The J gene is TRBJ2-7, the V gene TRBV20-1, with 11 bases that match TRBD2. Trimming removed 1 base from V and 5 bases from J; junction bases left unmatched: 4. Germline lookup yields CDR1 DFQATT and CDR2 SNEGSKA (reference sequence). This CDR3 contains 14 residues.

This clonotype was counted ten times or more. This chain links TRBV18 with TRBJ2-7, with D possibly matching TRBD2 (6 bases). The CDR3 has 14 residues. V lost 3 bases and J lost 3, with 12 bases in between. Germline assignment: CDR1 KGHSH and CDR2 LQKENI. In nucleotides, the CDR3 is TGTGCCAGCTCACCCGGGGGACGATTCTACGAGCAGTACTTC. Translating it yields CASSPGGRFYEQYF. The full variable domain, with the rest looked up from reference TRBV18 and TRBJ2-7, is NAGVMQNPRHLVRRRGQEARLRCSPMKGHSHVYWYRQLPEEGLKFMVYLQKENIIDESGMPKERFSAEFPKEGPSILRIQQVVRGDSAAYFCASSPGGRFYEQYFGPGTRLTVT.

About this clonotype itself: A much bigger clone sits one base away, suggesting this may be a read error. The genes are TRBV28 and TRBJ1-1, with 10 bases identical to TRBD1. The CDR3 is 14 amino acids. CDR1 is MDHEN, CDR2 SYDVKM, per germline. V lost 6 bases, J lost 6 bases, and 7 bases stayed unmatched. Written as DNA, the CDR3 is TGTGCCAGCAGAGGGGGACAGGGGAGCGCTGAAGCTTTCTTT. Its protein product is CASRGGQGSAEAFF.

The table lists this clonotype with many counts. The chain links TRBV19 to TRBJ2-2; 8 bases map to TRBD1. This CDR3 has 15 amino acids. Germline V gene lookup returns CDR1 LNHDA and CDR2 SQIVND (reference sequence). J was trimmed by 6 bases and V by 3 bases; bases with no gene match: 6. For the CDR3, the DNA is TGTGCCAGTAGTATTGGGACAGGAGGGTCCGGGGAGCTGTTTTTT. This gives the protein CASSIGTGGSGELFF.

This clonotype was recorded at least ten times. The chain couples TRBV7-2 to TRBJ2-5; TRBD2 matches 11 bases. CDR1 is SGHTA and CDR2 is FQGNSA in the germline V gene. The V and J ends lost 2 bases and 4 bases, in that order; junction bases with no gene match: 3. This CDR3 spans 15 amino acids. CDR3 loop: CASSLWLAGGETQYF. CDR3 sequence (DNA): TGTGCCAGCAGCTTATGGCTAGCGGGGGGAGAGACCCAGTACTTC.

This clonotype was detected ten times or more. This chain links TRBV5-1 with TRBJ1-2, with D unresolved. The V end was cut by 1 base, the J end by 7 bases, with 11 bases between. The CDR3 is made up of 13 amino acids. The germline V gene encodes CDR1 SGHRS and CDR2 YFSETQ. The CDR3, as DNA: TGCGCCAGCAGCTTGTTTTTAAACACTGGCTACACCTTC. Protein sequence: CASSLFLNTGYTF. Based on the CDR3 plus reference TRBV5-1 and TRBJ1-2, the full variable domain is KAGVTQTPRYLIKTRGQQVTLSCSPISGHRSVSWYQQTPGQGLQFLFEYFSETQRNKGNFPGRFSGRQFSNSRSEMNVSTLELGDSALYLCASSLFLNTGYTFGSGTRLTVV.

This clonotype was found many times. The genes are TRBV5-1 and TRBJ2-1; D could derive from TRBD1 or TRBD2 (5 bases each). This CDR3 contains 15 residues. The ends were cut back, 0 bases at V and 0 bases at J, with 7 bases in the middle. CDR1 and CDR2 from the germline V gene are SGHRS and YFSETQ. In nucleotides, the CDR3 is TGCGCCAGCAGCTTGGGGGGGAGCTCCTACAATGAGCAGTTCTTC. It translates to CASSLGGSSYNEQFF.

There are many counts of this clonotype. The chain links TRBV5-1 to TRBJ1-1; D may be TRBD1 (6 bases). This CDR3 has 17 residues. V dropped 0 bases and J dropped 4 bases, with 19 bases sitting between them. Germline values: CDR1 SGHRS, CDR2 YFSETQ. The CDR3 reads CASSLVGGALAGTEAFF. For the CDR3, the DNA is TGCGCCAGCAGCTTGGTTGGGGGCGCCCTGGCTGGCACTGAAGCTTTCTTT.

The chain employs TRBV2 and TRBJ2-5, with 12 bases aligning to TRBD2. The CDR3 totals 16 residues. CDR1 SNHLY and CDR2 FYNNEI come from the germline V gene. With 11 bases clipped from V and 3 bases from J, the junction kept 13 bases outside the gene matches. The CDR3 reads CAGQRLRLAGEETQYF. In DNA form, the CDR3 reads TGTGCCGGTCAGCGGCTTCGACTAGCGGGGGAAGAGACCCAGTACTTC.

Remarks on this clonotype: A much larger clone sits a single nucleotide away, making a read error possible. This chain uses TRBV7-6 with TRBJ2-5; D may be TRBD2 (5 bases). The CDR3 is 16 amino acids. Germline CDR1 SGHVS, CDR2 FNYEAQ. The V end was cut by 0 bases, the J end by 5 bases, with 16 bases between. The CDR3 protein is CASSLATYARGETQYF. CDR3 sequence (DNA): TGTGCCAGCAGCTTAGCGACGTATGCGAGAGGGGAGACCCAGTACTTC.